This is a list of T cell receptor beta chains from one sample in a study of cytotoxic CD8 clonotypes in ibrutinib-treated CLL. TCRdb's copy holds only in-frame clones and misses some; the assay was immunoSEQ multiplex PCR. The table shows fewer than 400,000 clones, with about 61% occurring only once. Sequencing was performed on PBMCs, taken after 36 months of ibrutinib treatment. These receptors originate from a human donor with chronic lymphocytic leukemia. Both conserved end residues are part of each CDR3. Each record gives: clone size, D gene, V gene, J gene, CDR3 protein, CDR3 DNA. A D gene is named only where the DNA matches it firmly. Rows give clone size only sometimes, using once, few, many, or a class for an expanded clone.

NA	TRBD1	TRBV7-6	TRBJ2-5	CASSRHRGQETQYF	TGTGCCAGCAGCCGACACAGGGGGCAAGAGACCCAGTACTTC
NA	TRBD2	TRBV28	TRBJ2-3	CASSWGSRWRENTDTQYF	TGTGCCAGCAGTTGGGGCAGTCGGTGGCGGGAGAACACAGATACGCAGTATTTT
NA	NA	TRBV20-1	TRBJ2-3	CSAGTLWGQYF	TGCAGTGCTGGAACTCTCTGGGGGCAGTATTTT
few	TRBD1	TRBV10-3	TRBJ1-2	CAISESYSGGAGYGYTF	TGTGCCATCAGTGAGTCGTACTCAGGGGGCGCAGGCTATGGCTACACCTTC
few	NA	TRBV7-9	TRBJ2-7	CASSFYRDPNEQYF	TGTGCCAGCAGCTTTTACAGGGACCCTAACGAGCAGTACTTC
NA	NA	TRBV29-1	TRBJ2-3	CSVASASRGRDTQYF	TGCAGCGTTGCGTCGGCCTCACGGGGAAGAGATACGCAGTATTTT
NA	NA	TRBV2	TRBJ2-2	CASSSNTGELFF	TGTGCCAGCAGTTCGAACACCGGGGAGCTGTTTTTT
NA	TRBD1	TRBV6-1	TRBJ1-6	CASSGGTADNSPLHF	TGTGCCAGCAGTGGTGGGACAGCGGATAATTCACCCCTCCACTTT
few	NA	TRBV20-1	TRBJ2-5	CSAPYGETQYF	TGCAGTGCGCCGTACGGGGAGACCCAGTACTTC
NA	TRBD1	TRBV5-1	TRBJ1-2	CASSLVYGQGKPYGYTF	TGCGCCAGCAGCTTGGTATACGGACAGGGCAAACCTTATGGCTACACCTTC
few	TRBD1	TRBV6-1	TRBJ1-5	CASSDRGEYQPQHF	TGTGCCAGCAGTGACAGGGGGGAGTATCAGCCCCAGCATTTT
NA	TRBD2	TRBV5-1	TRBJ2-5	CASSLGQRGGPETQYF	TGCGCCAGCAGCTTGGGACAGCGGGGGGGCCCGGAGACCCAGTACTTC